These 18 T cell receptor beta chains share one sample of origin, sequenced in a study of cytomegalovirus exposure and HLA in healthy donors. Primers included in the PCR were 60 Vbeta and 13 Jbeta primers. Clones were sequenced by immunoSEQ multiplex PCR, and TCRdb holds only the in-frame ones, with some missing. The sample consists of about 190,000 clones, more than 65% of them appearing once. The sample consisted of PBMCs. The receptors were sampled from a woman between 25 and 40 years old in good health and CMV-seropositive.

V is TRBV5-6 and J is TRBJ1-1, with no clear D. Trimming left V 0 bases short and J 12 bases short, with 18 bases between. This CDR3 is built from 14 residues. From germline, CDR1 is SGHDT and CDR2 YYEEEE. CDR3 nucleotides: TGTGCCAGCAGCTTGGGATACGACTCCTACGGAACTTTCTTT. It specifies CASSLGYDSYGTFF.

V is TRBV4-1 and J is TRBJ2-5; maybe TRBD2 (6 bases). CDR1 MGHRA and CDR2 YSYEKL come from the germline V gene. The CDR3 has 14 residues. V was trimmed by 1 base and J by 4 bases, leaving 10 bases between them. For the CDR3, the DNA is TGCGCCAGCAGCCAAGCACCGGGAGCAGAGACCCAGTACTTC. Translated, it gives CASSQAPGAETQYF.

With respect to this clone: One end of the junction varies from germline; a read error may be responsible. The rearrangement uses TRBV7-2 and TRBJ1-1; 8 bases are shared with TRBD1. Germline CDR1 is SGHTA and CDR2 is FQGNSA. This CDR3 region has 14 residues. The CDR3 loop reads CASSSRGLGTGAFF. The CDR3 coding sequence is TGTGCCAGCAGCTCCAGGGGGCTAGGCACTGGAGCTTTCTTT. Together with reference TRBV7-2 and TRBJ1-1, the CDR3 gives the full variable domain: GAGVSQSPSNKVTEKGKDVELRCDPISGHTALYWYRQSLGQGLEFLIYFQGNSAPDKSGLPSDRFSAERTGGSVSTLTIQRTQQEDSAVYLCASSSRGLGTGAFFGQGTRLTVV.

In this sample, this clone turned up once. CDR3 loop: CAISDPGQGTYEQYF. The CDR3 region has the DNA TGTGCCATCAGTGATCCGGGACAGGGAACCTACGAGCAGTACTTC. This chain connects TRBV10-3 to TRBJ2-7; TRBD1 matches at 9 bases. The germline CDR1 and CDR2 sequences are ENHRY and SYGVKD. This CDR3 has 15 residues. V trimming: 3 bases; J trimming: 2 bases; junction bases outside the gene matches: 5.

In its sample, this clone was seen a few times. J is TRBJ2-7 and V is TRBV6-5, with a possible D match to TRBD1 (6 bases). CDR1 and CDR2 from the germline V gene are MNHEY and SVGAGI. Trimming removed 6 bases at V and 4 bases at J, with 13 bases between. CDR3 length: 13 amino acids. The CDR3 sequence: CASSSRDNYEQYF. The CDR3, as DNA: TGTGCCAGCAGCTCCCGGGACAATTACGAGCAGTACTTC.

The chain links TRBV28 to TRBJ2-1; 7 nucleotides agree with TRBD2. Germline trimming cut 6 bases from V and 9 bases from J; bases unmatched to any gene: 5. The CDR3 runs 12 residues. Germline CDR1 reads MDHEN; CDR2 reads SYDVKM. Here the CDR3 DNA reads TGTGCCAGCAGCTGGACTAGTCTTGAGCAGTTCTTC. This gives the protein CASSWTSLEQFF. The whole variable domain, remainder taken from reference TRBV28 and TRBJ2-1, is DVKVTQSSRYLVKRTGEKVFLECVQDMDHENMFWYRQDPGLGLRLIYFSYDVKMKEKGDIPEGYSVSREKKERFSLILESASTNQTSMYLCASSWTSLEQFFGPGTRLTVL.

V usage is TRBV7-9 and J usage is TRBJ2-1; 15 nucleotides line up with TRBD2. Trimming at V came to 0 bases and at J to 9 bases, leaving 9 bases not matched to a gene. Germline values: CDR1 SEHNR, CDR2 FQNEAQ (reference sequence). The CDR3 totals 18 residues. In nucleotides, the CDR3 is TGTGCCAGCAGCTTAGCCGGGACTAGCGGGAGGTCTGGGAGTGAGCAGTTCTTC. This encodes CASSLAGTSGRSGSEQFF. Supplemented by reference TRBV7-9 and TRBJ2-1, the full variable domain reads DTGVSQNPRHKITKRGQNVTFRCDPISEHNRLYWYRQTLGQGPEFLTYFQNEAQLEKSRLLSDRFSAERPKGSFSTLEIQRTEQGDSAMYLCASSLAGTSGRSGSEQFFGPGTRLTVL.

The chain recombines TRBV19 with TRBJ2-7, with 7 bases identical to TRBD2. After removal of 3 bases from V and 3 bases from J, the junction contained 2 bases not matched to a gene. The CDR3 runs 13 residues. Germline lookup yields CDR1 LNHDA and CDR2 SQIVND (reference sequence). The CDR3 sequence is CASSIASGYEQYF. In nucleotides, the CDR3 is TGTGCCAGTAGTATCGCTAGCGGCTACGAGCAGTACTTC.

The sample holds a few counts of this clone. This chain's CDR3 is CASSDWTRGGGELFF. DNA for the CDR3: TGTGCCAGCAGTGACTGGACCCGGGGGGGCGGGGAGCTGTTTTTT. The genes are TRBV6-1 and TRBJ2-2; 8 bases map to TRBD2. With 3 bases clipped from V and 7 bases from J, the junction kept 7 bases outside the gene matches. This CDR3 comprises 15 residues. Per germline, CDR1 MNHNS and CDR2 SASEGT.

CDR3 nucleotides: TGCGCCAGCAGCTCTCCGGGACAGCTCCAAGAGACCCAGTACTTC. Translated: CASSSPGQLQETQYF. The V and J genes are TRBV4-1 and TRBJ2-5; 7 nucleotides agree with TRBD1. The CDR3 sequence is 15 residues long. CDR1 and CDR2 from the germline V gene are MGHRA and YSYEKL. V was clipped by 5 bases and J by 1 base; unmatched bases: 7.

This chain joins TRBV11-3 and TRBJ2-1, with D tentatively TRBD2 (6 bases). CDR3 length equals 15 residues. CDR1 is SGHNT and CDR2 is YENEEA in the germline V gene. V gave up 0 bases and J gave up 7 bases, with 13 bases separating them. CDR3 loop: CASSLDGTSLNEQFF. The DNA for the CDR3 is TGTGCCAGCAGCTTAGATGGAACTAGCCTAAATGAGCAGTTCTTC. The full variable domain, its missing parts supplied by reference TRBV11-3 and TRBJ2-1, is EAGVVQSPRYKIIEKKQPVAFWCNPISGHNTLYWYLQNLGQGPELLIRYENEEAVDDSQLPKDRFSAERLKGVDSTLKIQPAELGDSAVYLCASSLDGTSLNEQFFGPGTRLTVL.

The table lists this clone with a few counts. The chain couples TRBV6-5 to TRBJ2-2, with TRBD1 matching 7 bases. CDR1 and CDR2 (germline): MNHEY, SVGAGI. V shed 4 bases and J 4 bases; nucleotides not matched to a gene: 0. This CDR3 has 13 residues. In DNA form, the CDR3 reads TGTGCCAGCAGTTCAGGGGGCACCGGGGAGCTGTTTTTT. This codes for CASSSGGTGELFF.

This clone came up a few times. The same CDR3 can be traced to other DNA sequences in this sample. V gene TRBV15 combines with J gene TRBJ1-1; D gene ambiguous. The V end lost 0 bases, the J end lost 1 base, and 6 bases lay between the germline ends. The CDR3 has 14 residues. The germline V gene has CDR1 LNHNV and CDR2 YYDKDF (reference sequence). Here the CDR3 DNA reads TGTGCCACCAGCAGAGAAGGGAGGAACACTGAAGCTTTCTTT. Translating it yields CATSREGRNTEAFF.

This chain joins TRBV19 and TRBJ1-5, with D hard to call. Germline CDR1 reads LNHDA; CDR2 reads SQIVND (reference sequence). Trimming took 1 base from V and 0 from J, leaving 7 bases between them. CDR3 length: 15 amino acids. CDR3 nucleotide sequence: TGTGCCAGTAGTATAGGCGCCTATAGCAATCAGCCCCAGCATTTT. Amino acids: CASSIGAYSNQPQHF. The full variable domain, with the rest looked up from reference TRBV19 and TRBJ1-5, is DGGITQSPKYLFRKEGQNVTLSCEQNLNHDAMYWYRQDPGQGLRLIYYSQIVNDFQKGDIAEGYSVSREKKESFPLTVTSAQKNPTAFYLCASSIGAYSNQPQHFGDGTRLSIL.

This rearrangement joins TRBV5-1 to TRBJ1-2; 10 bases match TRBD1. Per the germline V gene, CDR1 is SGHRS and CDR2 is YFSETQ. The junction had 5 bases not matched to a gene; V was cut back by 6 bases and J by 3 bases. The CDR3 loop spans 14 amino acids. This CDR3 is CASIPGTGDYGYTF. The CDR3 DNA reads as TGCGCCAGCATACCCGGGACAGGGGACTATGGCTACACCTTC.

The chain employs TRBV27 and TRBJ1-4, with D perhaps matching TRBD1 (6 bases). CDR3 length: 14 amino acids. Germline CDR1 and CDR2: MNHEY and SMNVEV (reference sequence). Trimming removed 2 bases from V and 6 bases from J, with 10 bases in between. CDR3 sequence: CASSLGRGHEKLFF. The CDR3 nucleotides read TGTGCCAGCAGTTTAGGCAGGGGTCATGAAAAACTGTTTTTT.

The chain carries TRBV11-3 and TRBJ1-1, with 9 bases fitting TRBD1. The CDR3 has 17 amino acids. In germline, CDR1 is SGHNT, CDR2 YENEEA. V lost 0 bases, J lost 0 bases, and 5 bases stayed unmatched. The CDR3 bases are TGTGCCAGCAGCTTAGAGTGGACAGGGGCCTTGAACACTGAAGCTTTCTTT. Translation gives CASSLEWTGALNTEAFF. Using reference TRBV11-3 and TRBJ1-1 for the parts outside the CDR3, the full variable domain is EAGVVQSPRYKIIEKKQPVAFWCNPISGHNTLYWYLQNLGQGPELLIRYENEEAVDDSQLPKDRFSAERLKGVDSTLKIQPAELGDSAVYLCASSLEWTGALNTEAFFGQGTRLTVV.

The gene calls are TRBV28 and TRBJ2-7; 7 nucleotides align to TRBD1. The CDR3 is 15 residues long. Germline CDR1 reads MDHEN; CDR2 reads SYDVKM. The J segment lost 0 bases and the V segment lost 4 bases, leaving 6 bases of the junction unmatched. The CDR3 DNA reads TGTGCCAGCAGTTACAGGGGACGAAGCTCCTACGAGCAGTACTTC. Encoded protein: CASSYRGRSSYEQYF.